The 7 T cell receptor beta chains below come from one sample, sequenced in a study of radiotherapy plus CTLA-4 blockade in lung cancer. The assay was immunoSEQ multiplex PCR, and TCRdb's table has in-frame clones only and misses some. Altogether 60,000 to 75,000 clones are present, around 77% being singletons, with the ten largest covering 15% to 20%. The sequencing used peripheral blood, collected from a patient treated with radiotherapy plus ipilimumab. The receptors derive from a human donor with non-small cell lung cancer whose response to radiotherapy plus ipilimumab could not be evaluated. Some clones in this sample may be carry-over from other donors' samples.

V and J are TRBV27 and TRBJ1-1, with D unclear. The CDR3 is 14 amino acids. Trimming stripped 6 bases from V and 5 bases from J, with 16 bases between. CDR1 MNHEY and CDR2 SMNVEV come from the germline V gene (reference sequence). The CDR3 loop reads CASRLGALGTEAFF. CDR3 DNA sequence: TGTGCCAGCAGGTTAGGAGCCCTCGGTACTGAAGCTTTCTTT.

The J gene is TRBJ2-7, the V gene TRBV2, with 8 positions matching TRBD2. The CDR3 is 13 amino acids. Germline CDR1 reads SNHLY; CDR2 reads FYNNEI. V dropped 7 bases and J dropped 3; count of bases not matched to a gene: 5. CDR3 in amino acids: CASTGGLDYEQYF. The CDR3 bases are TGTGCCAGCACGGGGGGACTAGACTACGAGCAGTACTTC.

The rearrangement joins TRBV19 to TRBJ1-1, with D maybe TRBD1 (5 bases). Trimming took off 7 bases at V and 0 bases at J, with 9 bases between the two ends. The CDR3 spans 13 residues. Per the germline V gene, CDR1 is LNHDA and CDR2 is SQIVND (reference sequence). The CDR3 spells CASTLTVNTEAFF. Written as DNA, the CDR3 is TGTGCCAGTACCCTGACAGTGAACACTGAAGCTTTCTTT.

The chain employs TRBV9 and TRBJ2-7, with no clear D. Between the trimmed V and J ends, which lost 0 bases and 2 bases, there was a span of 6 bases. This CDR3 contains 13 residues. CDR1 is SGDLS and CDR2 is YYNGEE in the germline V gene. This chain's CDR3 is CASSVDPAYEQYF. The DNA for the CDR3 is TGTGCCAGCAGCGTAGATCCAGCCTACGAGCAGTACTTC.

The rearrangement uses TRBV6-5 and TRBJ1-6; 11 bases agree with TRBD1. The CDR3 is 14 residues long. V was clipped by 5 bases and J by 9 bases; unmatched bases: 3. Germline V CDR1 and CDR2: MNHEY, SVGAGI. CDR3 sequence reads: CASSPDRGRSPLHF. The CDR3 DNA sequence: TGTGCCAGCAGTCCGGACAGGGGGCGTTCACCCCTCCACTTT.

J is TRBJ1-2 and V is TRBV12-1. TRBV12-1 is listed as a pseudogene. The CDR3 covers 14 residues. CDR3 in DNA: TGTGCCAGCAGCAGCCCTACCCGAAGCTATGGCTACACCTTC. Translation gives CASSSPTRSYGYTF.

V gene TRBV7-6 combines with J gene TRBJ2-5; 10 positions agree with TRBD2. CDR1 is SGHVS and CDR2 is FNYEAQ in the germline V gene. The CDR3 sequence is 16 residues long. The ends lost 0 bases at V and 7 bases at J; junction bases unmatched: 8. Written as DNA, the CDR3 is TGTGCCAGCAGCTTAGCCAGCGGGGGGGCCTGGGGGACCCAGTACTTC. It yields the protein CASSLASGGAWGTQYF.